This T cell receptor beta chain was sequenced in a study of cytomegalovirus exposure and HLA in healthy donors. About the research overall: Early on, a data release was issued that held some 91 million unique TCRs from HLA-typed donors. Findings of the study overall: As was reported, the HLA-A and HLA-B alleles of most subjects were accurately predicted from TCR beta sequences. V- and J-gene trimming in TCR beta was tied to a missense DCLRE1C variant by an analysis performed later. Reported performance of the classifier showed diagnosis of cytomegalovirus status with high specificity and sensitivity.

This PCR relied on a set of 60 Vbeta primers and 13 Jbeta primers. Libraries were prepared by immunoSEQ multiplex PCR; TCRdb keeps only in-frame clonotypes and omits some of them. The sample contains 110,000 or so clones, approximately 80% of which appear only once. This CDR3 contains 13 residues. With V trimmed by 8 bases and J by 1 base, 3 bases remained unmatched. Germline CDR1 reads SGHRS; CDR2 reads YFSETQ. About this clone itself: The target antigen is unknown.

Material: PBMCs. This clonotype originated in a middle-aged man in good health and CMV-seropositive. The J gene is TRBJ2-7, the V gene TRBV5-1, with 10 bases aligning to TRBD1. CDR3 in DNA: TGCGCCAGTAGACAGGGGGCGTCCTACGAGCAGTACTTC. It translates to CASRQGASYEQYF.